Sequencing of this T cell receptor beta chain was carried out in a study of control samples from healthy donors and cancer patients. The CDR3 is 17 residues long. With V trimmed by 2 bases and J by 0 bases, 10 bases remained unmatched. The germline V gene has CDR1 SGHDT and CDR2 YYEEEE. Sequencing was performed with immunoSEQ multiplex PCR; in TCRdb, only in-frame clones are kept and a portion is missing. Of 95,000 to 150,000 clones listed, 80% to 95% are singletons. The source of this sequence is a man older than 75 with head and neck cancer. Source material: PBMCs. The gene calls are TRBV5-6 and TRBJ1-1; 7 bases align to TRBD1. The DNA of the CDR3 is TGTGCCAGCAGCTTTTTATCCGGGACAGCCGTGAACACTGAAGCTTTCTTT. Amino acids: CASSFLSGTAVNTEAFF. Using reference TRBV5-6 and TRBJ1-1 for the parts outside the CDR3, the full variable domain is DAGVTQSPTHLIKTRGQQVTLRCSPKSGHDTVSWYQQALGQGPQFIFQYYEEEERQRGNFPDRFSGHQFPNYSSELNVNALLLGDSALYLCASSFLSGTAVNTEAFFGQGTRLTVV.